This TCR beta chain is drawn from a study of T cell repertoires in cytomegalovirus infection. Study at large: Recently described HLA-C-restricted plus well-studied HLA-B-restricted CMV epitopes were used. TCR beta signatures that were public indicated CMV infection and matching HLA type.

This clonotype showed up many times. Its antigen is unknown. Findings of the study overall: Ex vivo responses were dominated by HLA-C-restricted CMV-specific TCR beta clonotypes.

TCRdb used MiXCR to reprocess the reads, holding one entry per CDR3 protein. This repertoire shows some 200,000 distinct CDR3 sequences, 35% to 40% found once; its top ten account for 55% to 60%. The CDR3 consists of 17 residues. V lost 4 bases to trimming and J lost 6 bases, with 22 bases between them. Per the germline V gene, CDR1 is SGHVS and CDR2 is FQNEAQ. The chain employs TRBV7-8 and TRBJ1-5, with D perhaps TRBD1 (5 bases). This clonotype originated in a human donor in good health (CMV status not recorded). Some clones in this sample may be carry-over from other donors' samples. Material: CD8+ T cells from cultured PBMCs, obtained from culture after CMV antigen stimulation. CDR3: CASSSRGRTYTGQPQHF. CDR3 sequence (DNA): TGTGCCAGCAGCTCCCGGGGCAGGACTTATACAGGTCAGCCCCAGCATTTT.